The subject of this entry is one T cell receptor beta chain. Participants were aged about 18 to 100 years from about two dozen US areas. Assignment of participants to cohorts was predicated upon participant-reported clinical history. The data are from a study of blood T cell repertoires in COVID-19. At the level of the study: Both acute and convalescent COVID-19 samples were obtained from the United States, Italy and Spain. PBMCs, B-cell-depleted T cells, or T cells provided the cDNA or gDNA that made up the material.

Assay: immunoSEQ multiplex PCR; the TCRdb copy retains only in-frame clones and omits some. The sample yields hundreds of thousands of clones, around 90% seen once. Sequenced sample: PBMCs or T cells enriched from blood (not recorded which). The clonotype was recovered from a woman aged 18 to 35 who had recovered from COVID-19.

CDR3 sequence (DNA): TGTGCCAGCAGCTTAGGCGGGGACACTGAAGCTTTCTTT. Amino acid sequence: CASSLGGDTEAFF. The V and J genes are TRBV7-3 and TRBJ1-1; D is unresolved. CDR1 and CDR2 from the germline V gene are SGHTA and FQGTGA. The length of the CDR3 is 13 residues. The ends were cut back, 2 bases at V and 3 bases at J, with 7 bases in the middle. Filled out from reference TRBV7-3 and TRBJ1-1, the complete variable domain reads GAGVSQTPSNKVTEKGKYVELRCDPISGHTALYWYRQSLGQGPEFLIYFQGTGAADDSGLPNDRFFAVRPEGSVSTLKIQRTERGDSAVYLCASSLGGDTEAFFGQGTRLTVV.